This T cell receptor beta chain was obtained from a study of shared clonotypes between healthy human individuals. General study findings and limits: Naive subsets, compared against memory subsets, generally had larger estimated richness values.

This CDR3 is 17 amino acids long. The authors' processing: ImmunoSEQ sequences covered only the junction and lacked quality scores; filtering therefore differed. TCRdb keeps only in-frame clones here, not all; method: immunoSEQ multiplex PCR. V and J calls and clone size follow that table, whereas D and trimming were derived from the DNA. The table lists some 2,500,000 clones, 85% to 95% of them singletons. Comment on this clone: The target antigen is unknown.

Donors were healthy HIV-negative adults without recent acute infections or vaccinations. Both subsets, CD45RA+ naive and CD45RA-negative memory, were split from the CD4+ cells. V gene TRBV21-1 combines with J gene TRBJ2-3; the table gives TRBD2 as D, unverified against the DNA. TRBV21-1 constitutes a pseudogene. The sample comprised naive CD4+ T cells from PBMCs. Subset given: CD45RA+ positively selected. This sequence was found in a man between 18 and 35 years old in good health. Some clones in this sample may be carry-over from other donors' samples. This CDR3 reads CASSKLPTSDSTDTQYF. CDR3 sequence (DNA): TGTGCCAGCAGCAAACTTCCGACTAGCGATAGCACAGATACGCAGTATTTT.